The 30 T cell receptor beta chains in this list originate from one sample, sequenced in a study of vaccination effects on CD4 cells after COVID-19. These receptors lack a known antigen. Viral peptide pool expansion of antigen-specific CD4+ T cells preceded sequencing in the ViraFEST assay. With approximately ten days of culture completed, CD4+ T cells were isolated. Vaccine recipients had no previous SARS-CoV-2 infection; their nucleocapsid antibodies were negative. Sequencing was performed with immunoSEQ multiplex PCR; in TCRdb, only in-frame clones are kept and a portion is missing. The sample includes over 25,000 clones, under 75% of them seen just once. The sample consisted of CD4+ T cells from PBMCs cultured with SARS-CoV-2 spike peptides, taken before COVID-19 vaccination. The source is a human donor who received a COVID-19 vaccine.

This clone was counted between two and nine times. CDR3 protein: CASSPQGTTEAFF. The CDR3 DNA sequence: TGTGCCAGCTCACCACAGGGCACGACTGAAGCTTTCTTT. The chain couples TRBV18 to TRBJ1-1; no clear D. V gave up 1 base and J gave up 5 bases, with 8 bases separating them. Germline CDR1 KGHSH, CDR2 LQKENI. The CDR3 covers 13 residues.

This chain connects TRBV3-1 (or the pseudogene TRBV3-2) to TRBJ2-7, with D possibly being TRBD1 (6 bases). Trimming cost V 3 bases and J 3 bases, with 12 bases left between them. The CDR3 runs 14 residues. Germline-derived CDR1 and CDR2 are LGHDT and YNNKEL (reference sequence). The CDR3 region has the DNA TGTGCCAGCAGCCACACCGGGACACACTACGAGCAGTACTTC. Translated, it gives CASSHTGTHYEQYF.

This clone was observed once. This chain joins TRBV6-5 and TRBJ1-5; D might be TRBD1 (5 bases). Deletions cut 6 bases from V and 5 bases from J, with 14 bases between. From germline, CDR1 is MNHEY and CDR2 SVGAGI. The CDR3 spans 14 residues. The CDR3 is CASSLARAYQPQHF. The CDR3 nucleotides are TGTGCCAGCAGCCTCGCCAGGGCTTATCAGCCCCAGCATTTT.

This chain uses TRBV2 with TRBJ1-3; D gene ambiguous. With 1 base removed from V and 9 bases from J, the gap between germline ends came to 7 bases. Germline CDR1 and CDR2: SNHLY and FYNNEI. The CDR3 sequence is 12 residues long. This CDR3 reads CASSEVETTIYF. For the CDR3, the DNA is TGTGCCAGCAGTGAAGTGGAAACCACCATATATTTT.

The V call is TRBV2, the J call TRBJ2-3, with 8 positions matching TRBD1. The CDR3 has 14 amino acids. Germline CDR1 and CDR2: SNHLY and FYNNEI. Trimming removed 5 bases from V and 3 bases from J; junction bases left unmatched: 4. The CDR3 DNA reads TGTGCCAGCAGTACCCGGACAGGGACAGATACGCAGTATTTT. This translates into CASSTRTGTDTQYF.

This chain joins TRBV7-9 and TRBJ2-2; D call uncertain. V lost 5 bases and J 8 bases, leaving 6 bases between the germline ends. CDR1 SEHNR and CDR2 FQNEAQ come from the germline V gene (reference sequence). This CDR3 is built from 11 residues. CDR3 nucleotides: TGTGCCAGCAGCCCCCTAGGGGAGCTGTTTTTT. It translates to CASSPLGELFF.

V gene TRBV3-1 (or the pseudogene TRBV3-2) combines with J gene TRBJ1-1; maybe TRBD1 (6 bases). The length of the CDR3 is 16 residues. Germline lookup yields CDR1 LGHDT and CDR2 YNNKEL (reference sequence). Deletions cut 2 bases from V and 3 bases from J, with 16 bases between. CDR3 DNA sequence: TGTGCCAGCAGCCAACAACAGGGCGGGGGGGACACTGAAGCTTTCTTT. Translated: CASSQQQGGGDTEAFF.

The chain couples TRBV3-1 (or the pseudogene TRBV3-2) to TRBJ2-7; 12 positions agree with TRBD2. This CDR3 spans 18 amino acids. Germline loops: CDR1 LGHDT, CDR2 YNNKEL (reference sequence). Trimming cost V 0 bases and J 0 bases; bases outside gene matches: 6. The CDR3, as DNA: TGTGCCAGCAGCCAAGAGGGGCTAGCGGGGGGGAGCTCCTACGAGCAGTACTTC. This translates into CASSQEGLAGGSSYEQYF.

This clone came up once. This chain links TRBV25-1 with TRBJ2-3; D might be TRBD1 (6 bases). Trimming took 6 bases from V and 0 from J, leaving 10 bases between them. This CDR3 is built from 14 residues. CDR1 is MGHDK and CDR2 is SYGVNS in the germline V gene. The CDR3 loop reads CASRKTGSTDTQYF. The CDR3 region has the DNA TGTGCCAGCAGAAAGACAGGCAGCACAGATACGCAGTATTTT.

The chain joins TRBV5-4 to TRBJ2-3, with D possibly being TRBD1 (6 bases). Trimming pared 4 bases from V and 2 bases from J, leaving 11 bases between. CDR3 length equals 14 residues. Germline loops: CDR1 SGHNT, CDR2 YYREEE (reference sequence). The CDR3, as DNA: TGTGCCAGCAGCCCCCGGACAGTCACAGATACGCAGTATTTT. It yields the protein CASSPRTVTDTQYF.

The CDR3 sequence: CASSRTSGGSYEQYF. For the CDR3, the DNA is TGTGCCAGCAGCCGCACTAGCGGGGGATCCTACGAGCAGTACTTC. This chain connects TRBV6-5 to TRBJ2-7; 11 bases agree with TRBD2. Trimming took 6 bases from V and 1 from J; bases not matched to a gene: 5. The CDR3 is made up of 15 amino acids. Germline-derived CDR1 and CDR2 are MNHEY and SVGAGI.

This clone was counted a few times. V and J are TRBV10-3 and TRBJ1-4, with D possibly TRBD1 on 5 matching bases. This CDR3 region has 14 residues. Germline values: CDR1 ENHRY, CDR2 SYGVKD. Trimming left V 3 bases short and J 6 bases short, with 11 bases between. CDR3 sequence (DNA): TGTGCCATCAGTGATAAGGGGACGGATGAAAAACTGTTTTTT. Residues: CAISDKGTDEKLFF.

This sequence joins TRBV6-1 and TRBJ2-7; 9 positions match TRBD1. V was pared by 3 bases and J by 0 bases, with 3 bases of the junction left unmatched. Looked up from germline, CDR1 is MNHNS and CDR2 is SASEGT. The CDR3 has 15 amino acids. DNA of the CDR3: TGTGCCAGCAGTGAGTCGACAGGGGGCTCCTACGAGCAGTACTTC. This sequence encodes CASSESTGGSYEQYF.

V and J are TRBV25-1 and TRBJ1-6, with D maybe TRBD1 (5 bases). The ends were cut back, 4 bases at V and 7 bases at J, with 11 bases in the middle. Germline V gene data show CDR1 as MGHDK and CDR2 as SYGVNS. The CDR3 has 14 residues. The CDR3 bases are TGTGCCAGCAGTGCAACAGGTGAAAATTCACCCCTCCACTTT. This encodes CASSATGENSPLHF.

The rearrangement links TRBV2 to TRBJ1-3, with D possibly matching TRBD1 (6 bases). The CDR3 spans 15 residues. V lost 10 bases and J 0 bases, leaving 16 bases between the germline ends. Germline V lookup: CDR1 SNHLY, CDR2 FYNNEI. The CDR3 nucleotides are TGTGCCACCTTACGGGACACCGGCTCTGGAAACACCATATATTTT. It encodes CATLRDTGSGNTIYF.

The CDR3 here is CASSLGPGGGTGELFF. The CDR3 DNA is TGTGCCAGCAGCTTAGGTCCGGGGGGCGGGACCGGGGAGCTGTTTTTT. V usage is TRBV7-6 and J usage is TRBJ2-2, with D perhaps TRBD2 (7 bases). Per germline, CDR1 SGHVS and CDR2 FNYEAQ. This CDR3 has 16 amino acids. The V gene lost 1 base and the J gene lost 5 bases, with 14 bases spanning the gap.

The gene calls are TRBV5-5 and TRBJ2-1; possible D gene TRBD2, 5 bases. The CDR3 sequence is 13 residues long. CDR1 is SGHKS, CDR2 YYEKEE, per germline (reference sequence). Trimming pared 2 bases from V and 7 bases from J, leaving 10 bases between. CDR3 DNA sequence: TGTGCCAGCAGCTTACTAGGAGGAAATGAGCAGTTCTTC. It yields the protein CASSLLGGNEQFF.

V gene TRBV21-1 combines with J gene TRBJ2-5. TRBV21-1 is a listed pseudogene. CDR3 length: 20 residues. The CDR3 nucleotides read TGTGCCAGCAGCAAAGAGGGACGACGCCGAAGGGAATTCCCGGGGGAGACCCAGTACTTC. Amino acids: CASSKEGRRRREFPGETQYF.

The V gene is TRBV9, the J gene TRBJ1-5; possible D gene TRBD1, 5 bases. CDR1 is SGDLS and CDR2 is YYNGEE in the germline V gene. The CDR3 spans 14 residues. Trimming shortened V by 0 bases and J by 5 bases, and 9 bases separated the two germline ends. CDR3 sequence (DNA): TGTGCCAGCAGCGTAGACGACAGCTATCAGCCCCAGCATTTT. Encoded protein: CASSVDDSYQPQHF. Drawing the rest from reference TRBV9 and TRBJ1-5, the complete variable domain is DSGVTQTPKHLITATGQRVTLRCSPRSGDLSVYWYQQSLDQGLQFLIQYYNGEERAKGNILERFSAQQFPDLHSELNLSSLELGDSALYFCASSVDDSYQPQHFGDGTRLSIL.

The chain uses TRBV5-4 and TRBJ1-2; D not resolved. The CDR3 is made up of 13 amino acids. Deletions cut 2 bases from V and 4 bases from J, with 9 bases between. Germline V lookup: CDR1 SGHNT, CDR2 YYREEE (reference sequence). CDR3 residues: CASSLGGSYGYTF. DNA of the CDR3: TGTGCCAGCAGCTTAGGAGGGTCCTATGGCTACACCTTC.

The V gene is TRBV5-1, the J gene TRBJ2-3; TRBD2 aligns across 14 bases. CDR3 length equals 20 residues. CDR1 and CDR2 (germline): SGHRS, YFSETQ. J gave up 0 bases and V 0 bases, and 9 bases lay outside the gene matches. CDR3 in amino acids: CASSLARGLAGESSTDTQYF. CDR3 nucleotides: TGCGCCAGCAGCTTGGCCCGGGGACTAGCGGGGGAATCTAGCACAGATACGCAGTATTTT.

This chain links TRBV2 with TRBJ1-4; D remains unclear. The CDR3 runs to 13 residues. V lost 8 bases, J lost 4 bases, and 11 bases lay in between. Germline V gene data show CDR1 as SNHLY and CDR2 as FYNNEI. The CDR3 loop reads CASRGLGNEKLFF. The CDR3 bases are TGTGCCAGCCGGGGATTAGGTAATGAAAAACTGTTTTTT.

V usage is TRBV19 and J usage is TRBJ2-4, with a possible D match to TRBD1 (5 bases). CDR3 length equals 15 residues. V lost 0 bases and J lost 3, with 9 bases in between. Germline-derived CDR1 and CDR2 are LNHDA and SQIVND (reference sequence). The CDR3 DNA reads TGTGCCAGTAGTATAGATGCAGGACACAAAAACATTCAGTACTTC. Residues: CASSIDAGHKNIQYF.

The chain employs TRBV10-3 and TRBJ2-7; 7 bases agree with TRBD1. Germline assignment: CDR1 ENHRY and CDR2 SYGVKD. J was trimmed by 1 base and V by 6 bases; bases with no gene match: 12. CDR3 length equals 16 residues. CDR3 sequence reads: CAISLQGESGSYEQYF. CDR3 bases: TGTGCCATCAGCCTCCAGGGGGAAAGTGGGTCCTACGAGCAGTACTTC.

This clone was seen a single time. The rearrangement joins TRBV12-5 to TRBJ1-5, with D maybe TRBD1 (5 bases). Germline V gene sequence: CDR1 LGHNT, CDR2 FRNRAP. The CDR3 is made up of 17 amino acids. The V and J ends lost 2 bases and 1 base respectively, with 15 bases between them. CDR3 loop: CASGLILRDSSNQPQHF. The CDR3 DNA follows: TGTGCTAGTGGTTTGATCCTCAGGGACTCGAGCAATCAGCCCCAGCATTTT.

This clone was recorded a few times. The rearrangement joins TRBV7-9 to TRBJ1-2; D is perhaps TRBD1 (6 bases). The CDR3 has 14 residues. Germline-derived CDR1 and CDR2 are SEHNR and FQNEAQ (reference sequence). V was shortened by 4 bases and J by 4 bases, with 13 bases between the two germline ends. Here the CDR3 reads CASSSQGRGYGYTF. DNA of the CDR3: TGTGCCAGCAGCTCACAGGGCCGGGGCTATGGCTACACCTTC.

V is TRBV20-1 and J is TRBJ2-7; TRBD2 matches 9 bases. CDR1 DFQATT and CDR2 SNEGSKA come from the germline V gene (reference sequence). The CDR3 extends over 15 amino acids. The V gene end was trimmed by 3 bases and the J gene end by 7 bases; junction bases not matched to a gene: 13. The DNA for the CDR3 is TGCAGTGCTAGTAAGTCAGGCGGGGGGGCCAAGGAGCAGTACTTC. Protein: CSASKSGGGAKEQYF.

CDR3 coding DNA: TGTGCCAGCAGTTTACAGGGAAACACTGAAGCTTTCTTT. Translating gives CASSLQGNTEAFF. This rearrangement joins TRBV27 to TRBJ1-1; the D gene is possibly TRBD1 (5 bases). The V gene lost 2 bases and the J gene lost 2 bases, with 6 bases spanning the gap. CDR1 and CDR2 from the germline V gene are MNHEY and SMNVEV (reference sequence). This CDR3 comprises 13 residues.

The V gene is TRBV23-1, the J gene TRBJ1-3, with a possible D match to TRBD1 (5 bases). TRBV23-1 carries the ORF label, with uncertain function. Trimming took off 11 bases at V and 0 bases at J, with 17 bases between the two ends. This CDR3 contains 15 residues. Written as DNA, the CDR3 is TGCGCCGGCGACCAGGGATCCCCCTCTGGAAACACCATATATTTT. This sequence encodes CAGDQGSPSGNTIYF.

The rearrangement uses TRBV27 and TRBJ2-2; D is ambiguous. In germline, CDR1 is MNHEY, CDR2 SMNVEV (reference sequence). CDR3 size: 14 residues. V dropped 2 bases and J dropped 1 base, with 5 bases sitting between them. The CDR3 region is CASSLVGNTGELFF. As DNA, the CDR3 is TGTGCCAGCAGTTTAGTTGGGAACACCGGGGAGCTGTTTTTT.